This T cell receptor (beta chain) was sequenced in a study of blood T cell repertoires in COVID-19. The CDR3 runs 14 residues. Per the germline V gene, CDR1 is MNHEY and CDR2 is SMNVEV (reference sequence). V lost 7 bases and J 4 bases, leaving 16 bases between the germline ends. Repertoires were generated with immunoSEQ multiplex PCR, while TCRdb's copy carries only in-frame clones and drops some. Counted here are 200,000 to 300,000 clones, roughly 80% occurring once; the ten biggest clones make up 3.6%. The chain joins TRBV27 to TRBJ1-1, with no clear D. Sequencing was carried out using PBMCs or T cells enriched from blood (not recorded which). The receptor was derived from a woman in her thirties or forties who had been exposed to COVID-19. The CDR3 sequence is CASIAGGGFTEAFF. The CDR3 coding sequence is TGTGCCAGCATTGCCGGAGGAGGATTCACTGAAGCTTTCTTT.